Listed below are T cell receptor beta chains from one sample, sequenced in a study of control samples from healthy donors and cancer patients. Using immunoSEQ multiplex PCR, the repertoire was profiled, and TCRdb retains in-frame clones only, with some absent. This repertoire shows 150,000 to 200,000 clones, 91% found once; its top ten account for approximately 1.5%. Sequencing input: blood. The receptor source for this set is a woman in her twenties or thirties in good health. Both conserved end residues are part of each CDR3. The order of the fields is V gene, clone size, D gene, J gene, CDR3 DNA, CDR3 protein. D genes are given only for firm matches. Clone size is given for some rows only: seen once, a few or many times, or a class if the clone is expanded.

V: TRBV6-2/TRBV6-3
size: .
D: .
J: TRBJ2-3
DNA: TGTGCCAGCAGTTACAGGGCTACGCAGTATTTT
CDR3: CASSYRATQYF

V: TRBV20-1
size: .
D: .
J: TRBJ1-5
DNA: TGCAGTGCTAGTGCGGGGGCGGGTGGCAATCAGCCCCAGCATTTT
CDR3: CSASAGAGGNQPQHF

V: TRBV4-1
size: .
D: .
J: TRBJ1-5
DNA: TGCGCCAGCAGCCAAGTCGGGGGAAAGGGCAATCAGCCCCAGCATTTT
CDR3: CASSQVGGKGNQPQHF

V: TRBV9
size: .
D: .
J: TRBJ1-5
DNA: TGTGCCAGCAGCGTAGAAGGAGGGCAGCCCCAGCATTTT
CDR3: CASSVEGGQPQHF

V: TRBV15
size: .
D: .
J: TRBJ1-4
DNA: TGTGCCACCAGCAGAGATCAAGGGGCGGGGGAAAAACTGTTTTTT
CDR3: CATSRDQGAGEKLFF

V: TRBV4-3
size: .
D: .
J: TRBJ2-1
DNA: TGCGCCAGCAGCCAAGAGAGCGGTGTCGAGCAGTTCTTC
CDR3: CASSQESGVEQFF

V: TRBV28
size: .
D: .
J: TRBJ1-2
DNA: TGTGCCAGCAGTCAGACAGTACAAGGCTACACCTTC
CDR3: CASSQTVQGYTF

V: TRBV7-2
size: .
D: .
J: TRBJ1-2
DNA: TGTGCCAGCAGCTTACCAGGGTCTTTCTATGGCTACACCTTC
CDR3: CASSLPGSFYGYTF

V: TRBV9
size: .
D: .
J: TRBJ2-2
DNA: TGTGCCAGCAGCGTAAGATCCGATCCCCCCGGGGAGCTGTTTTTT
CDR3: CASSVRSDPPGELFF

V: TRBV4-2
size: .
D: .
J: TRBJ2-7
DNA: TGTGCCAGCAGCCAAGATTTGGGCAGGAGGGAGCAGTACTTC
CDR3: CASSQDLGRREQYF

V: TRBV7-2
size: .
D: TRBD2
J: TRBJ2-7
DNA: TGTGCCAGCAGCCCGACTAGCGGGAGCTCCTACGAGCAGTACTTC
CDR3: CASSPTSGSSYEQYF

V: TRBV11-2
size: .
D: .
J: TRBJ2-1
DNA: TGTGCCAGCAGCTTGGTGGATAACACACACAATGAGCAGTTCTTC
CDR3: CASSLVDNTHNEQFF

V: TRBV12-3/TRBV12-4
size: .
D: .
J: TRBJ2-1
DNA: TGTGCCAGCAGCCTCCTAGCAACTGAGCAGTTCTTC
CDR3: CASSLLATEQFF

V: TRBV6-6
size: .
D: TRBD2
J: TRBJ2-2
DNA: TGTGCCAGCAGTTACGCGGGAGGAAACACCGGGGAGCTGTTTTTT
CDR3: CASSYAGGNTGELFF

V: TRBV28
size: .
D: .
J: TRBJ2-2
DNA: TGTGCCAGCAGTTTGCGGGTCGGGGAGCTGTTTTTT
CDR3: CASSLRVGELFF

V: TRBV7-9
size: .
D: TRBD1
J: TRBJ2-7
DNA: TGTGCCAGCAGCTTAGTCGTGACAGGGAGTTCCTACGAGCAGTACTTC
CDR3: CASSLVVTGSSYEQYF

V: TRBV7-2
size: .
D: TRBD2
J: TRBJ2-3
DNA: TGTGCCAGCAGGTTCCGAGCGGGAAGCACAGATACGCAGTATTTT
CDR3: CASRFRAGSTDTQYF

V: TRBV28
size: .
D: .
J: TRBJ2-2
DNA: TGTGCCAGCAGTTTTCCGGGGGCCCCTAACACCGGGGAGCTGTTTTTT
CDR3: CASSFPGAPNTGELFF

V: TRBV9
size: .
D: TRBD2
J: TRBJ2-1
DNA: TGTGCCAGCACCAGCGGGACCTACAATGAGCAGTTCTTC
CDR3: CASTSGTYNEQFF

V: TRBV20-1
size: .
D: .
J: TRBJ1-3
DNA: TGCAGTGCTAGTGCAGGGGCGGGAGGAAACACCATATATTTT
CDR3: CSASAGAGGNTIYF

V: TRBV3-1/TRBV3-2
size: .
D: .
J: TRBJ2-1
DNA: TGTGCCAGCAGCCAAGAGGGAGGAGGCTCCTACAATGAGCAGTTCTTC
CDR3: CASSQEGGGSYNEQFF

V: TRBV7-2
size: .
D: TRBD2
J: TRBJ2-1
DNA: TGTGCCAGCAGCTTAACCCATTCCGGACTAGCGGGAGACAATGAGCAGTTCTTC
CDR3: CASSLTHSGLAGDNEQFF

V: TRBV7-9
size: .
D: .
J: TRBJ2-5
DNA: TGTGCCAGCAGCTCGTACCAAGAGACCCAGTACTTC
CDR3: CASSSYQETQYF

V: TRBV19
size: few
D: .
J: TRBJ1-1
DNA: TGTGCCAGTAAAGATGGGGTCACTGAAGCTTTCTTT
CDR3: CASKDGVTEAFF

V: TRBV5-1
size: .
D: .
J: TRBJ2-3
DNA: TGCGCCAGCAGCTGGCCCACAGATACGCAGTATTTT
CDR3: CASSWPTDTQYF

V: TRBV11-2
size: .
D: .
J: TRBJ2-1
DNA: TGTGCCAGCAGCTTAGCGGCAGGCGATTACAATGAGCAGTTCTTC
CDR3: CASSLAAGDYNEQFF

V: TRBV4-1
size: .
D: .
J: TRBJ1-2
DNA: TGCGCCAGCAGCCAAGATTACGGGAACTATGGCTACACCTTC
CDR3: CASSQDYGNYGYTF

V: TRBV18
size: .
D: TRBD1
J: TRBJ2-7
DNA: TGTGCCAGCTCAACCCGGACAGGTTCCTACGAGCAGTACTTC
CDR3: CASSTRTGSYEQYF

V: TRBV7-9
size: .
D: .
J: TRBJ1-4
DNA: TGTGCCAGCAGCTTGGGAGGGGAGTTTCTGTTTTTT
CDR3: CASSLGGEFLFF

V: TRBV5-1
size: .
D: .
J: TRBJ1-2
DNA: TGCGCCAGCAGCTTGGGAAACTATGGCTACACCTTC
CDR3: CASSLGNYGYTF

V: TRBV27
size: .
D: TRBD1
J: TRBJ1-4
DNA: TGTGCCAGCAGAACCGGGACAGGGGAGGAAAAACTGTTTTTT
CDR3: CASRTGTGEEKLFF

V: TRBV11-2
size: .
D: .
J: TRBJ1-5
DNA: TGTGCCAGCAGCTTAGATAGCAATCAGCCCCAGCATTTT
CDR3: CASSLDSNQPQHF

V: TRBV4-3
size: .
D: TRBD2
J: TRBJ2-7
DNA: TGCGCCAGCAGCCAAGATTTCCGGACTAGCGGGATCCACGAGCAGTACTTC
CDR3: CASSQDFRTSGIHEQYF

V: TRBV29-1
size: .
D: .
J: TRBJ1-1
DNA: TGCAGCGGGCTCATGAACACTGAAGCTTTCTTT
CDR3: CSGLMNTEAFF

V: TRBV7-6
size: .
D: .
J: TRBJ1-2
DNA: TGTGCCAGCAGTCCCGATGACAGACGTAACTATGGCTACACCTTC
CDR3: CASSPDDRRNYGYTF